Listed below are T cell receptor beta chains from one sample, sequenced in a study of blood T cell repertoires in COVID-19. Using immunoSEQ multiplex PCR, the repertoire was profiled, and TCRdb retains in-frame clones only, with some absent. The data show about 100,000 clones, approximately 90% seen once. The material sequenced was peripheral blood. The receptors here all came from a man aged 45-60 years with acute or convalescent COVID-19. Each CDR3 is given with its conserved first and last residue. A D gene is named only where the DNA matches it firmly. The size field is filled for only some rows; it gives once, few, many or a size class.

V gene: TRBV6-5
D gene: TRBD1
J gene: TRBJ1-2
clone size: .
CDR3 protein: CASSYSGTENYGYTF
CDR3 DNA: TGTGCCAGCAGTTACTCCGGGACAGAGAACTATGGCTACACCTTC

V gene: TRBV6-5
D gene: .
J gene: TRBJ1-5
clone size: .
CDR3 protein: CASADNQPQHF
CDR3 DNA: TGTGCCAGCGCGGACAATCAGCCCCAGCATTTT

V gene: TRBV5-8
D gene: TRBD1
J gene: TRBJ1-6
clone size: .
CDR3 protein: CASSRGQGFSPLHF
CDR3 DNA: TGTGCCAGCAGCAGAGGACAGGGTTTTTCACCCCTCCACTTT

V gene: TRBV24-1
D gene: TRBD1
J gene: TRBJ1-5
clone size: .
CDR3 protein: CATSDHRGSQPQHF
CDR3 DNA: TGTGCCACCAGTGATCACAGGGGAAGTCAGCCCCAGCATTTT

V gene: TRBV15
D gene: .
J gene: TRBJ1-5
clone size: .
CDR3 protein: CATSREQGDNQPQHF
CDR3 DNA: TGTGCCACCAGCAGAGAACAGGGAGACAATCAGCCCCAGCATTTT

V gene: TRBV9
D gene: .
J gene: TRBJ1-6
clone size: .
CDR3 protein: CASSPRTANSPLHF
CDR3 DNA: TGTGCCAGCAGCCCGAGGACAGCCAATTCACCCCTCCACTTT

V gene: TRBV7-2
D gene: .
J gene: TRBJ2-2
clone size: .
CDR3 protein: CASSQAPRGTGELFF
CDR3 DNA: TGTGCCAGCAGCCAGGCGCCCCGGGGGACCGGGGAGCTGTTTTTT

V gene: TRBV19
D gene: .
J gene: TRBJ1-2
clone size: .
CDR3 protein: CASRGSYGGYTF
CDR3 DNA: TGTGCCAGTAGAGGATCTTACGGGGGCTACACCTTC

V gene: TRBV19
D gene: .
J gene: TRBJ1-1
clone size: .
CDR3 protein: CASTLGRTNTEAFF
CDR3 DNA: TGTGCCAGTACCCTGGGGAGGACGAACACTGAAGCTTTCTTT

V gene: TRBV6-5
D gene: TRBD1
J gene: TRBJ1-3
clone size: .
CDR3 protein: CASSPDRAGNTIYF
CDR3 DNA: TGTGCCAGCAGCCCAGACAGGGCTGGAAACACCATATATTTT

V gene: TRBV9
D gene: .
J gene: TRBJ2-2
clone size: .
CDR3 protein: CASSPEGRGAGELFF
CDR3 DNA: TGTGCCAGCAGCCCAGAAGGCAGGGGGGCCGGGGAGCTGTTTTTT

V gene: TRBV5-1
D gene: TRBD2
J gene: TRBJ2-2
clone size: .
CDR3 protein: CASSFTSGLITGELFF
CDR3 DNA: TGCGCCAGCAGCTTTACTAGCGGACTTATCACCGGGGAGCTGTTTTTT

V gene: TRBV7-2
D gene: TRBD1
J gene: TRBJ1-3
clone size: .
CDR3 protein: CASSRTGQRSGNTIYF
CDR3 DNA: TGTGCCAGCAGCCGCACGGGACAGCGCTCTGGAAACACCATATATTTT

V gene: TRBV6-6
D gene: .
J gene: TRBJ1-6
clone size: .
CDR3 protein: CASSVPKGVDNSPLHF
CDR3 DNA: TGTGCCAGCAGTGTCCCCAAAGGGGTTGATAATTCACCCCTCCACTTT

V gene: TRBV7-2
D gene: .
J gene: TRBJ2-3
clone size: .
CDR3 protein: CASRRARFKDTQYF
CDR3 DNA: TGTGCCAGCAGGAGGGCGCGCTTCAAAGATACGCAGTATTTT

V gene: TRBV3-1/TRBV3-2
D gene: TRBD2
J gene: TRBJ2-3
clone size: .
CDR3 protein: CASSLLAGGPRDTQYF
CDR3 DNA: TGTGCCAGCAGCCTACTAGCGGGGGGCCCCAGGGATACGCAGTATTTT

V gene: TRBV30
D gene: .
J gene: TRBJ1-1
clone size: .
CDR3 protein: CAWSVRVTEAFF
CDR3 DNA: TGTGCCTGGAGTGTACGGGTGACTGAAGCTTTCTTT

V gene: TRBV4-1
D gene: TRBD2
J gene: TRBJ2-3
clone size: .
CDR3 protein: CASSQETLRGADTQYF
CDR3 DNA: TGCGCCAGCAGCCAAGAGACTTTGCGGGGGGCAGATACGCAGTATTTT

V gene: TRBV7-2
D gene: TRBD1
J gene: TRBJ1-4
clone size: .
CDR3 protein: CASSLAGTGGEKLFF
CDR3 DNA: TGTGCCAGCAGCCTCGCCGGGACAGGGGGTGAAAAACTGTTTTTT

V gene: TRBV7-2
D gene: .
J gene: TRBJ1-1
clone size: .
CDR3 protein: CASSLNRNTEAFF
CDR3 DNA: TGTGCCAGCAGCTTAAATAGGAACACTGAAGCTTTCTTT

V gene: TRBV5-1
D gene: .
J gene: TRBJ2-7
clone size: .
CDR3 protein: CASSFVPGTTYEQYF
CDR3 DNA: TGCGCCAGCAGCTTCGTCCCGGGGACAACCTACGAGCAGTACTTC

V gene: TRBV5-1
D gene: TRBD2
J gene: TRBJ2-1
clone size: .
CDR3 protein: CASSTGTSGGVSYNEQFF
CDR3 DNA: TGCGCCAGCAGCACAGGGACTAGCGGGGGGGTCTCCTACAATGAGCAGTTCTTC

V gene: TRBV6-2/TRBV6-3
D gene: .
J gene: TRBJ1-4
clone size: .
CDR3 protein: CASSYSTGGKLFF
CDR3 DNA: TGTGCCAGCAGTTACTCGACCGGGGGAAAACTGTTTTTT

V gene: TRBV14
D gene: .
J gene: TRBJ2-3
clone size: .
CDR3 protein: CASSSKTGTRGGTQYF
CDR3 DNA: TGTGCCAGCAGCTCGAAGACAGGCACAAGAGGGGGTACGCAGTATTTT

V gene: TRBV7-2
D gene: TRBD1
J gene: TRBJ2-7
clone size: .
CDR3 protein: CASRGDRAGYEQYF
CDR3 DNA: TGTGCCAGCAGAGGGGACAGGGCCGGCTACGAGCAGTACTTC

V gene: TRBV2
D gene: TRBD1
J gene: TRBJ2-3
clone size: .
CDR3 protein: CASSEARTGFSEYF
CDR3 DNA: TGTGCCAGCAGTGAAGCGAGGACAGGTTTTTCAGAGTATTTT

V gene: TRBV5-4
D gene: TRBD2
J gene: TRBJ2-1
clone size: .
CDR3 protein: CASSVTSHNEQFF
CDR3 DNA: TGTGCCAGCAGCGTGACTAGCCACAATGAGCAGTTCTTC

V gene: TRBV24-1
D gene: .
J gene: TRBJ2-2
clone size: .
CDR3 protein: CATSDLYGGELFF
CDR3 DNA: TGTGCCACCAGTGATTTGTACGGCGGGGAGCTGTTTTTT

V gene: TRBV9
D gene: TRBD2
J gene: TRBJ2-5
clone size: .
CDR3 protein: CASSTNPGTKKETQYF
CDR3 DNA: TGTGCCAGCAGCACCAATCCCGGGACTAAGAAAGAGACCCAGTACTTC

V gene: TRBV7-9
D gene: .
J gene: TRBJ2-3
clone size: .
CDR3 protein: CASSPGADTQYF
CDR3 DNA: TGTGCCAGCAGCCCAGGGGCAGATACGCAGTATTTT

V gene: TRBV6-6
D gene: TRBD1
J gene: TRBJ1-5
clone size: once
CDR3 protein: CASSPGQLSNQPQHF
CDR3 DNA: TGTGCCAGCAGCCCGGGACAGCTTAGCAATCAGCCCCAGCATTTT

V gene: TRBV27
D gene: .
J gene: TRBJ2-5
clone size: .
CDR3 protein: CASGNLGQWETQYF
CDR3 DNA: TGTGCCAGCGGAAATTTGGGGCAGTGGGAGACCCAGTACTTC

V gene: TRBV9
D gene: .
J gene: TRBJ2-3
clone size: .
CDR3 protein: CASSHDPEGSDTQYF
CDR3 DNA: TGTGCCAGCAGCCACGACCCGGAGGGGTCAGATACGCAGTATTTT

V gene: TRBV11-1
D gene: .
J gene: TRBJ2-7
clone size: .
CDR3 protein: CASSLAAASGYEQYF
CDR3 DNA: TGTGCCAGCAGCTTAGCCGCAGCCTCAGGTTACGAGCAGTACTTC

V gene: TRBV14
D gene: .
J gene: TRBJ1-1
clone size: .
CDR3 protein: CASSLQGATEAFF
CDR3 DNA: TGTGCCAGCAGCCTACAGGGTGCCACTGAAGCTTTCTTT

V gene: TRBV6-1
D gene: .
J gene: TRBJ2-1
clone size: .
CDR3 protein: CASSDRAVSYNEQFF
CDR3 DNA: TGTGCCAGCAGTGACAGGGCCGTCTCCTACAATGAGCAGTTCTTC

V gene: TRBV7-3
D gene: .
J gene: TRBJ2-7
clone size: .
CDR3 protein: CASSLIQGQSYEQYF
CDR3 DNA: TGTGCCAGCAGCTTAATACAGGGCCAATCCTACGAGCAGTACTTC

V gene: TRBV5-4
D gene: .
J gene: TRBJ2-7
clone size: .
CDR3 protein: CASGRSGSGAREQYF
CDR3 DNA: TGTGCCAGCGGACGCAGTGGGTCTGGGGCTAGAGAGCAGTACTTC

V gene: TRBV11-2
D gene: .
J gene: TRBJ1-2
clone size: .
CDR3 protein: CASSLQYYGYTF
CDR3 DNA: TGTGCCAGCAGCTTACAGTACTATGGCTACACCTTC

V gene: TRBV2
D gene: .
J gene: TRBJ1-1
clone size: few
CDR3 protein: CATPGTFGAEAFF
CDR3 DNA: TGTGCCACCCCAGGGACATTCGGGGCGGAAGCTTTCTTT